Following are 23 T cell receptor beta chains from one sample sequenced in a study of blood T cell repertoires in COVID-19. Libraries were prepared by immunoSEQ multiplex PCR; TCRdb keeps only in-frame clonotypes and omits some of them. The top ten hold around 10% of the sample, which has about 150,000 clones, roughly 83% seen once. The sequencing sample was made of peripheral blood. These receptors came from a woman aged 55-70 years with COVID-19, enrolled during active disease.

This clone was seen a handful of times. The chain recombines TRBV10-1 with TRBJ2-1, with TRBD2 identical over 9 bases. CDR3 length: 16 amino acids. V lost 0 bases and J lost 4; bases outside the gene matches: 4. Looked up from germline, CDR1 is WNHNN and CDR2 is SYGVQD (reference sequence). CDR3 sequence reads: CASSESGGRDYNEQFF. In DNA form, the CDR3 reads TGCGCCAGCAGTGAGTCGGGCGGGAGGGATTACAATGAGCAGTTCTTC.

The chain joins TRBV6-4 to TRBJ1-1, with D possibly matching TRBD1 (5 bases). The CDR3 length is 13 residues. Per germline, CDR1 MRHNA and CDR2 SNTAGT. Deletions cut 4 bases from V and 1 base from J, with 7 bases between. The CDR3 sequence is CASSVQGNTEAFF. CDR3 sequence (DNA): TGTGCCAGCAGTGTGCAGGGGAACACTGAAGCTTTCTTT.

The rearrangement uses TRBV7-2 and TRBJ1-1; TRBD1 matches 8 bases. The CDR3 is 18 amino acids. Germline V gene data show CDR1 as SGHTA and CDR2 as FQGNSA. Trimming cost V 1 base and J 0 bases; bases outside gene matches: 10. In DNA form, the CDR3 reads TGTGCCAGCAGCTTAGGCCGCAGGGGGCTAAATTTGAACACTGAAGCTTTCTTT. Translated: CASSLGRRGLNLNTEAFF.

This chain uses TRBV24-1 with TRBJ2-3, with 8 bases identical to TRBD1. Germline assignment: CDR1 KGHDR and CDR2 SFDVKD. Trimming removed 3 bases from V and 4 bases from J; junction bases left unmatched: 8. The CDR3 spans 16 residues. CDR3 sequence reads: CATSDTSRGRADTQYF. CDR3 nucleotides: TGTGCCACCAGTGATACGTCCAGGGGGCGGGCAGATACGCAGTATTTT.

This rearrangement joins TRBV24-1 to TRBJ2-3, with TRBD1 as a possible D gene (6 bases). The CDR3 runs to 15 residues. Per the germline V gene, CDR1 is KGHDR and CDR2 is SFDVKD. V was trimmed by 3 bases and J by 2 bases, leaving 11 bases between them. The CDR3 region has the DNA TGTGCCACCAGTGATCCCCGGGACACCACAGATACGCAGTATTTT. Amino acid sequence: CATSDPRDTTDTQYF.

The chain carries TRBV5-1 and TRBJ1-3, with 10 bases identical to TRBD1. Germline V gene sequence: CDR1 SGHRS, CDR2 YFSETQ. With V trimmed by 0 bases and J by 4 bases, 4 bases remained unmatched. This CDR3 has 16 amino acids. The DNA for the CDR3 is TGCGCCAGCAGCTTGGTTCCGGACAGGGGGGGAAACACCATATATTTT. This translates into CASSLVPDRGGNTIYF.

V and J are TRBV19 and TRBJ1-5, with a possible D match to TRBD1 (5 bases). The CDR3 extends over 16 amino acids. The V end was cut by 1 base, the J end by 4 bases, with 14 bases between. The germline V gene encodes CDR1 LNHDA and CDR2 SQIVND (reference sequence). CDR3 in DNA: TGTGCCAGTAGTATAGTAGGCCCAAGGGGTAATCAGCCCCAGCATTTT. Protein: CASSIVGPRGNQPQHF.

The chain is built from TRBV3-1 (or the pseudogene TRBV3-2) and TRBJ2-3; TRBD2 agrees at 8 bases. The CDR3 has 15 residues. J lost 5 bases, V lost 6 bases, and 10 bases had no gene match. The germline V gene has CDR1 LGHDT and CDR2 YNNKEL (reference sequence). CDR3 amino acids: CASRYSGGRGDTQYF. The CDR3 nucleotides read TGTGCCAGCAGATACAGCGGGGGCCGGGGAGATACGCAGTATTTT.

V usage is TRBV5-4 and J usage is TRBJ2-1; 8 bases line up with TRBD2. Germline trimming cut 2 bases from V and 8 bases from J; bases unmatched to any gene: 9. Germline V gene data show CDR1 as SGHNT and CDR2 as YYREEE (reference sequence). The CDR3 is 15 amino acids. The CDR3 here is CASSFDGRALDEQFF. As DNA, the CDR3 is TGTGCCAGCAGCTTCGACGGGAGGGCCCTCGATGAGCAGTTCTTC.

DNA for the CDR3: TGCGCCAGCAGCCCTGGGGGACAGGGGCCCTACGAGCAGTACTTC. Translated, it gives CASSPGGQGPYEQYF. The gene calls are TRBV5-1 and TRBJ2-7, with 10 nucleotides matching TRBD1. J lost 2 bases, V lost 4 bases, and 6 bases had no gene match. The CDR3 totals 15 residues. Per germline, CDR1 SGHRS and CDR2 YFSETQ.

This chain connects TRBV18 to TRBJ1-1, with 8 bases identical to TRBD1. The CDR3 is 15 residues long. V lost 5 bases, J lost 6 bases, and 11 bases stayed unmatched. From germline, CDR1 is KGHSH and CDR2 LQKENI. CDR3 loop: CASSSGQGEVAEAFF. The CDR3 DNA reads TGTGCCAGCTCATCTGGACAGGGAGAGGTAGCTGAAGCTTTCTTT.

The genes are TRBV19 and TRBJ1-1; 8 nucleotides match TRBD1. CDR1 LNHDA and CDR2 SQIVND come from the germline V gene (reference sequence). V dropped 5 bases and J dropped 4; count of bases not matched to a gene: 12. CDR3 length: 16 amino acids. This chain's CDR3 is CASSSGRQGSFTEAFF. The CDR3 coding sequence is TGTGCCAGTAGTTCCGGCCGACAGGGGTCTTTCACTGAAGCTTTCTTT.

This rearrangement joins TRBV29-1 to TRBJ1-5, with D possibly being TRBD1 (6 bases). Germline CDR1 reads SQVTM; CDR2 reads ANQGSEA. V was clipped by 7 bases and J by 0 bases, with 16 bases between them. The CDR3 sequence is 15 residues long. This CDR3 is CSARGGSGSNQPQHF. The CDR3, as DNA: TGCAGCGCGAGGGGGGGCAGTGGTAGCAATCAGCCCCAGCATTTT.

V gene TRBV6-5 combines with J gene TRBJ1-1; 7 positions match TRBD1. Germline lookup yields CDR1 MNHEY and CDR2 SVGAGI. The length of the CDR3 is 14 residues. The J segment lost 0 bases and the V segment lost 8 bases, leaving 6 bases of the junction unmatched. The CDR3 loop reads CASRDSYVNTEAFF. As DNA, the CDR3 is TGTGCCAGCCGGGACAGCTACGTGAACACTGAAGCTTTCTTT.

Remarks on this clone: Mismatch with germline at one junction end may stem from a read error. The rearrangement uses TRBV7-7 and TRBJ1-5; 7 positions agree with TRBD1. Germline V gives CDR1 SSHAT, CDR2 FNYEAQ (reference sequence). This CDR3 comprises 17 residues. CDR3 residues: CASSFRERTGYNQPQHF. The CDR3 region has the DNA TGTGCTAGCAGCTTTCGGGAACGGACAGGCTACAATCAGCCCCAGCATTTT.

The chain combines TRBV5-1 with TRBJ2-1, with a tentative D call TRBD2 (6 bases). The CDR3 sequence is 15 residues long. Trimming cost V 3 bases and J 8 bases, with 18 bases left between them. CDR1 and CDR2 (germline): SGHRS, YFSETQ. In DNA form, the CDR3 reads TGCGCCAGCAGCTCCCCCTCGACGGGGGTGGATGAGCAGTTCTTC. Translation gives CASSSPSTGVDEQFF.

The rearrangement joins TRBV2 to TRBJ1-5; the match to TRBD1 covers 7 bases. V was clipped by 4 bases and J by 0 bases; unmatched bases: 12. Germline V CDR1 and CDR2: SNHLY, FYNNEI. The CDR3 extends over 18 amino acids. The CDR3 region has the DNA TGTGCCAGCAGTGCTAAACAGGGGAGGCCCTATAGCAATCAGCCCCAGCATTTT. This sequence encodes CASSAKQGRPYSNQPQHF.

In its sample, this clone was seen a few times. The chain combines TRBV3-1 (or the pseudogene TRBV3-2) with TRBJ1-6; D unresolved. V lost 1 base to trimming and J lost 7 bases, with 8 bases between them. The germline gives CDR1 LGHDT, CDR2 YNNKEL (reference sequence). CDR3 length: 14 residues. The CDR3 nucleotides read TGTGCCAGCAGCCAAGCTACGGGGAATTCACCCCTCCACTTT. Translation gives CASSQATGNSPLHF.

The V call is TRBV5-1, the J call TRBJ1-5, with D unresolved. The germline CDR1 and CDR2 sequences are SGHRS and YFSETQ. The CDR3 totals 13 residues. Trimming pared 0 bases from V and 4 bases from J, leaving 5 bases between. As DNA, the CDR3 is TGCGCCAGCAGCTTGGGGAGGAATCAGCCCCAGCATTTT. Translated: CASSLGRNQPQHF.

The rearrangement uses TRBV3-1 (or the pseudogene TRBV3-2) and TRBJ1-6; 7 bases line up with TRBD1. Trimming at V came to 6 bases and at J to 7 bases, leaving 6 bases not matched to a gene. CDR3 length equals 14 residues. Germline loops: CDR1 LGHDT, CDR2 YNNKEL (reference sequence). CDR3 protein: CASSTNRGNSPLHF. CDR3 coding DNA: TGTGCCAGCAGTACAAACAGGGGAAATTCACCCCTCCACTTT.

The chain has TRBV29-1 and TRBJ1-1, with D possibly TRBD1 on 6 matching bases. V was trimmed by 6 bases and J by 1 base, leaving 12 bases between them. The germline V gene encodes CDR1 SQVTM and CDR2 ANQGSEA. The CDR3 is 13 amino acids. The CDR3 region is CSVGGARNTEAFF. CDR3 nucleotides: TGCAGCGTAGGGGGGGCCAGGAACACTGAAGCTTTCTTT. The entire variable domain, with the rest obtained from reference TRBV29-1 and TRBJ1-1, is as follows: SAVISQKPSRDICQRGTSLTIQCQVDSQVTMMFWYRQQPGQSLTLIATANQGSEATYESGFVIDKFPISRPNLTFSTLTVSNMSPEDSSIYLCSVGGARNTEAFFGQGTRLTVV.

This chain connects TRBV4-1 to TRBJ1-5, with TRBD1 matching 7 bases. CDR3 length: 17 residues. The V gene's germline CDR1 is MGHRA and CDR2 YSYEKL. J gave up 0 bases and V 1 base, and 6 bases lay outside the gene matches. For the CDR3, the DNA is TGCGCCAGCAGCCAAGTTCTGGGACAGCTTAGCAATCAGCCCCAGCATTTT. Protein product: CASSQVLGQLSNQPQHF.

The V gene is TRBV19, the J gene TRBJ2-7; 8 nucleotides agree with TRBD1. The CDR3 extends over 16 amino acids. Per germline, CDR1 LNHDA and CDR2 SQIVND (reference sequence). The junction had 11 bases not matched to a gene; V was cut back by 2 bases and J by 5 bases. In nucleotides, the CDR3 is TGTGCCAGTAGTATAAGTACCGGGCAGGGGGCCAACGAGCAGTACTTC. This sequence encodes CASSISTGQGANEQYF.